The 12 T cell receptor beta chains below were found in one sample sequenced in a study of blood T cells in healthy people across ages. Combining a sample-barcoded 5' primer with a J-beta primer mix, a second PCR ran for about 6 to 11 cycles. TCRdb re-analysed the 5' RACE reads in MiXCR, keeping a single row per CDR3 protein. The table includes just over 800,000 distinct CDR3 sequences, around 68% detected once. The sample consisted of blood. These receptors all stem from a man aged 25-40 years in good health.

V usage is TRBV10-3 and J usage is TRBJ1-4, with D hard to call. V shed 7 bases and J shed 8 bases, with 14 bases lying between them. CDR3 length equals 13 residues. The germline V gene encodes CDR1 ENHRY and CDR2 SYGVKD. CDR3 sequence reads: CAITGTVGEKLFF. In nucleotides, the CDR3 is TGTGCCATCACGGGCACAGTGGGAGAAAAACTGTTTTTT.

The chain carries TRBV9 and TRBJ2-7, with 8 bases that match TRBD1. This CDR3 contains 14 residues. Germline assignment: CDR1 SGDLS and CDR2 YYNGEE. With V trimmed by 2 bases and J by 3 bases, 4 bases remained unmatched. The CDR3 DNA sequence: TGTGCCAGCAGCGTCACGGGACAGGTCTACGAGCAGTACTTC. It translates to CASSVTGQVYEQYF. The variable domain in full, with the rest retrieved from reference TRBV9 and TRBJ2-7, is DSGVTQTPKHLITATGQRVTLRCSPRSGDLSVYWYQQSLDQGLQFLIQYYNGEERAKGNILERFSAQQFPDLHSELNLSSLELGDSALYFCASSVTGQVYEQYFGPGTRLTVT.

The rearrangement joins TRBV7-9 to TRBJ2-7, with TRBD1 matching 7 bases. V dropped 5 bases and J dropped 6; count of bases not matched to a gene: 16. Germline values: CDR1 SEHNR, CDR2 FQNEAQ (reference sequence). The CDR3 is made up of 16 amino acids. CDR3 region: CASSTWATGSLGEQYF. CDR3 nucleotide sequence: TGTGCCAGCAGCACATGGGCGACAGGGTCTCTCGGCGAGCAGTACTTC.

The rearrangement links TRBV12-3 or TRBV12-4 to TRBJ1-1, with D possibly being TRBD1 (5 bases). Between the trimmed V and J ends, which lost 1 base and 0 bases, there was a span of 24 bases. This CDR3 is built from 20 residues. Here the CDR3 reads CASSLEGTSGWTRMNTEAFF. DNA for the CDR3: TGTGCCAGCAGTTTAGAGGGGACGTCGGGTTGGACAAGGATGAACACTGAAGCTTTCTTT.

This rearrangement joins TRBV7-2 to TRBJ2-3; 7 positions match TRBD2. The CDR3 totals 16 residues. V lost 6 bases, J lost 1 base, and 10 bases stayed unmatched. In germline, CDR1 is SGHTA, CDR2 FQGNSA. CDR3 DNA: TGTGCCAGCAGTTATAAACTAGCGCCCGGCACAGATACGCAGTATTTT. Its translation: CASSYKLAPGTDTQYF.

This clonotype was counted a single time. This chain connects TRBV27 to TRBJ1-6; TRBD1 is a possible D gene (6 bases). CDR1 is MNHEY, CDR2 SMNVEV, per germline (reference sequence). V lost 3 bases and J 12 bases, leaving 18 bases between the germline ends. This CDR3 contains 15 residues. CDR3 residues: CASSLVRGGRKPLHF. CDR3 DNA: TGTGCCAGCAGTTTGGTCCGAGGGGGGAGGAAACCCCTCCACTTT.

In the case of this clonotype: Relative to the germline gene, one junction end is altered; a read error may explain this. The J gene is TRBJ1-2, the V gene TRBV12-3 or TRBV12-4; possibly TRBD1 for D (5 bases). The CDR3 runs 11 residues. The CDR3 spells CAGSLRGGYTF. The CDR3 nucleotides are TGTGCCGGCAGTTTAAGGGGTGGCTACACCTTC.

V is TRBV30 and J is TRBJ2-1; D might be TRBD1 or TRBD2, each matching 5 bases. This CDR3 spans 11 amino acids. Germline CDR1 GTSNPN, CDR2 SVGIG (reference sequence). V was pared by 8 bases and J by 6 bases, with 11 bases between. The DNA for the CDR3 is TGTGCCACCGAGGGGAGCAATGAGCAGTTCTTC. Amino acids: CATEGSNEQFF. The whole variable domain, filled in from reference TRBV30 and TRBJ2-1, reads SQTIHQWPATLVQPVGSPLSLECTVEGTSNPNLYWYRQAAGRGLQLLFYSVGIGQISSEVPQNLSASRPQDRQFILSSKKLLLSDSGFYLCATEGSNEQFFGPGTRLTVL.

As to this clonotype: The junction and the germline gene differ at one end; a read error may be behind it. J is TRBJ2-4 and V is TRBV20-1; D uncertain. The J call may be in error: the DNA end matches TRBJ2-7 better. The CDR3 consists of 13 residues. Per the germline V gene, CDR1 is DFQATT and CDR2 is SNEGSKA (reference sequence). CDR3 nucleotide sequence: TGCAATGCTAGAGGCCCTAGGGTGGGCGAGCAGTACTTC. This encodes CNARGPRVGEQYF.

In its sample, this clonotype was seen a few times. The gene calls are TRBV4-1 and TRBJ2-1; no reliable D call. Trimming removed 2 bases at V and 7 bases at J, with 9 bases between. CDR1 and CDR2 from the germline V gene are MGHRA and YSYEKL. The CDR3 has 13 amino acids. CDR3 nucleotides: TGCGCCAGCAGCCAATCGCAGTATAATGAGCAGTTCTTC. This codes for CASSQSQYNEQFF.

The chain has TRBV2 and TRBJ2-7; 11 bases agree with TRBD1. This CDR3 spans 14 amino acids. CDR1 is SNHLY, CDR2 FYNNEI, per germline. Trimming took 8 bases from V and 3 from J; bases not matched to a gene: 6. The CDR3 protein is CASLSGTGGYEQYF. Here the CDR3 DNA reads TGTGCCAGCCTCTCCGGGACAGGGGGCTACGAGCAGTACTTC.

V and J are TRBV18 and TRBJ2-5, with D possibly matching TRBD2 (5 bases). Germline CDR1 KGHSH, CDR2 LQKENI. CDR3 length: 14 residues. V lost 0 bases and J lost 3, with 8 bases in between. CDR3 protein: CASSPPATKETQYF. Here the CDR3 DNA reads TGTGCCAGCTCACCACCGGCGACTAAAGAGACCCAGTACTTC. Looking up the rest from reference TRBV18 and TRBJ2-5 gives the full variable domain: NAGVMQNPRHLVRRRGQEARLRCSPMKGHSHVYWYRQLPEEGLKFMVYLQKENIIDESGMPKERFSAEFPKEGPSILRIQQVVRGDSAAYFCASSPPATKETQYFGPGTRLLVL.